The T cell receptor beta chain under discussion was sequenced for a study of blood T cells in healthy people across ages. Points from the study as a whole: Naive CD4+ cells and diversity were both higher in long-lived donors than in aged donors.

A sample-barcoded 5' primer and a J-beta primer mix were used in a second PCR of roughly 7 to 11 cycles. A tag from a template-switch adaptor with 12 random nucleotides marked each cDNA molecule. TCRdb re-called the 5' RACE reads through MiXCR, storing one row per CDR3 protein. The sample carries hundreds of thousands of distinct CDR3 sequences, roughly 32% recorded once. As regards this clonotype: Its antigen is still unknown.

V shed 6 bases and J shed 4 bases, with 18 bases lying between them. Germline CDR1 SQVTM, CDR2 ANQGSEA. This CDR3 contains 14 residues. The chain carries TRBV29-1 and TRBJ1-2, with D perhaps matching TRBD1 (6 bases). Sequenced input: blood. The clonotype comes from a woman older than 75 in good health. CDR3 nucleotides: TGCAGCGTCCATGTTGGGGGCTACCGCTATGGCTACACCTTC. It encodes CSVHVGGYRYGYTF.